These T cell receptor beta chains were read from a single sample in a study of T cell responses to AZD1222 COVID-19 vaccine. Profiling relied on immunoSEQ multiplex PCR, and the TCRdb table lists in-frame clones only, not all of them. Of around 99,000 clones in the sample, under 95% were seen once. The sample was peripheral blood, taken on day 0 of AZD1222 vaccination. Receptor source: an adult in good health. The CDR3 runs from the conserved cysteine through the conserved F or W. The order of the fields is J gene, clone size, V gene, CDR3 protein. Clone size is not always given. Where it is, it says once, few, many or a class for expanded clones.

>TRBJ1-4|-|TRBV5-8
CASTLVTGPRPEKLFF
>TRBJ2-7|-|TRBV19
CASRARGQLSYEQYF
>TRBJ1-1|once|TRBV19
CASSTTTRDAFF
>TRBJ1-1|-|TRBV23-1
CASSQSRVEDEAFF
>TRBJ1-2|-|TRBV15
CATSPVDRGGYTF
>TRBJ2-1|-|TRBV27
CASSFSQGPEQFF
>TRBJ1-4|-|TRBV15
CATSRDIAVKDEKLFF
>TRBJ2-1|once|TRBV7-2
CASSLERGGRQKKFF
>TRBJ2-4|-|TRBV7-2
CASSPRQGQDIQYF
>TRBJ1-1|-|TRBV27
CASSLRQTNTEAFF
>TRBJ1-1|-|TRBV19
CASSPDREDTEAFF
>TRBJ2-7|-|TRBV14
CASSHQDTSYEQYF
>TRBJ2-5|-|TRBV3-1/TRBV3-2
CASSRLQETQYF
>TRBJ2-2|-|TRBV6-4
CASRGTGTTGELFF
>TRBJ1-3|-|TRBV6-5
CASIRTVSGNTIYF
>TRBJ1-5|-|TRBV7-2
CASRLDGRNNQPQHF
>TRBJ2-5|-|TRBV5-1
CASSILAAQETQYF
>TRBJ2-2|-|TRBV30
CAWTQGANGELFF
>TRBJ1-5|-|TRBV9
CASSVTGQSNQPQHF
>TRBJ1-1|-|TRBV11-1
CASSLSHVNTEAFF
>TRBJ1-5|-|TRBV7-3
CASSIKGSREPQHF
>TRBJ1-1|-|TRBV2
CASSDVRKAFF
>TRBJ1-2|-|TRBV14
CASSQTGIYGYTF
>TRBJ1-4|-|TRBV7-9
CASSLSRTTNEKLFF
>TRBJ2-3|-|TRBV29-1
CSVATLGQYF
>TRBJ2-2|few|TRBV12-3/TRBV12-4
CASTRGYTGELFF